These 29 T cell receptor beta chains were sequenced from one sample in a study of cytomegalovirus exposure and HLA in healthy donors. Use of 60 Vbeta and 13 Jbeta primers characterized the PCR. Profiled with immunoSEQ multiplex PCR; TCRdb holds only in-frame clones, not every one. Its clone listing holds under 200,000 clones. Sequencing used PBMCs. The receptors were sampled from a woman younger than 30 in good health and CMV-seropositive.

This chain connects TRBV10-3 to TRBJ2-7, with 9 bases lining up with TRBD2. The germline V gene has CDR1 ENHRY and CDR2 SYGVKD. Losses at the gene ends were 10 bases for V and 0 bases for J; bases not matched to a gene: 10. This CDR3 region has 15 residues. CDR3 bases: TGTGCCACCCAATCCACTAGCGGGTACTCCTACGAGCAGTACTTC. Translating gives CATQSTSGYSYEQYF.

The chain recombines TRBV18 with TRBJ1-3, with 7 bases matching TRBD1. This CDR3 spans 16 amino acids. Germline CDR1 reads KGHSH; CDR2 reads LQKENI. After removal of 1 base from V and 2 bases from J, the junction contained 5 bases not matched to a gene. The CDR3 DNA sequence: TGTGCCAGCTCACCACAAGACGGGACAGCTGGAAACACCATATATTTT. Amino acids: CASSPQDGTAGNTIYF.

This chain connects TRBV6-6 to TRBJ1-2; 7 bases align to TRBD1. The germline gives CDR1 MNHNY, CDR2 SVGAGI (reference sequence). CDR3 length: 11 residues. V shed 6 bases and J 9 bases; nucleotides not matched to a gene: 4. The CDR3 reads CASSPGQRYTF. In nucleotides, the CDR3 is TGTGCCAGCAGCCCGGGACAGCGCTACACCTTC.

The chain links TRBV10-2 to TRBJ2-5; weak D call: TRBD2 (6 bases). With 4 bases removed from V and 5 bases from J, the gap between germline ends came to 17 bases. CDR1 WSHSY and CDR2 SAAADI come from the germline V gene. This CDR3 has 15 residues. The CDR3 here is CASSGPGRTIETQYF. The CDR3 nucleotides read TGCGCCAGCAGTGGACCGGGACGGACTATTGAGACCCAGTACTTC.

V usage is TRBV7-2 and J usage is TRBJ2-1; possibly TRBD2 for D (7 bases). The CDR3 runs to 14 residues. The V and J ends lost 5 bases and 8 bases respectively, with 16 bases between them. Germline CDR1 is SGHTA and CDR2 is FQGNSA. The CDR3, as DNA: TGTGCCAGCAGCCTCCGGGGGGCGGGGGATGAGCAGTTCTTC. This sequence encodes CASSLRGAGDEQFF.

This rearrangement joins TRBV12-5 to TRBJ1-6, with D tentatively TRBD1 (5 bases). In germline, CDR1 is LGHNT, CDR2 FRNRAP. Trimming shortened V by 6 bases and J by 8 bases, and 14 bases separated the two germline ends. The CDR3 is 14 amino acids. Here the CDR3 reads CASGGTGGDSPLHF. DNA of the CDR3: TGTGCTAGTGGGGGGACGGGGGGAGATTCACCCCTCCACTTT. Together with reference TRBV12-5 and TRBJ1-6, the CDR3 gives the full variable domain: DARVTQTPRHKVTEMGQEVTMRCQPILGHNTVFWYRQTMMQGLELLAYFRNRAPLDDSGMPKDRFSAEMPDATLATLKIQPSEPRDSAVYFCASGGTGGDSPLHFGNGTRLTVT.

V is TRBV6-6 and J is TRBJ2-3; 7 positions match TRBD2. Germline CDR1 MNHNY, CDR2 SVGAGI (reference sequence). There are 16 residues in the CDR3. J was trimmed by 0 bases and V by 4 bases; bases with no gene match: 7. CDR3 sequence: CASSSGLVISTDTQYF. CDR3 DNA: TGTGCCAGCAGTTCCGGACTAGTGATAAGCACAGATACGCAGTATTTT.

The rearrangement uses TRBV4-1 and TRBJ2-3; 12 bases line up with TRBD2. CDR3 length equals 16 residues. J lost 5 bases, V lost 3 bases, and 6 bases had no gene match. Germline V lookup: CDR1 MGHRA, CDR2 YSYEKL. As DNA, the CDR3 is TGCGCCAGCAGCCAGACTAGCGGGAGTCATAGAGATACGCAGTATTTT. As protein: CASSQTSGSHRDTQYF.

The J gene is TRBJ2-5, the V gene TRBV5-6; D call uncertain. This CDR3 comprises 13 residues. Germline V gene data show CDR1 as SGHDT and CDR2 as YYEEEE. Trimming shortened V by 3 bases and J by 5 bases, and 11 bases separated the two germline ends. DNA for the CDR3: TGTGCCAGCAGCTCCTGGTCAGCGGAGACCCAGTACTTC. This translates into CASSSWSAETQYF.

For this clone: The sample holds other DNA sequences that translate to the same CDR3. CDR3 loop: CASRSGTANTEAFF. Here the CDR3 DNA reads TGTGCCAGCAGGTCCGGGACAGCAAACACTGAAGCTTTCTTT. This sequence joins TRBV6-5 and TRBJ1-1, with 7 positions matching TRBD1. Germline V lookup: CDR1 MNHEY, CDR2 SVGAGI. This CDR3 is built from 14 residues. J lost 2 bases, V lost 6 bases, and 6 bases had no gene match.

This chain links TRBV12-5 with TRBJ2-3; D uncertain. V was trimmed by 2 bases and J by 2 bases, leaving 11 bases between them. The germline gives CDR1 LGHNT, CDR2 FRNRAP. The CDR3 runs 15 residues. The CDR3 sequence is CASGLPQATTDTQYF. For the CDR3, the DNA is TGTGCTAGTGGTTTGCCTCAGGCCACCACAGATACGCAGTATTTT.

The chain links TRBV15 to TRBJ2-3; the match to TRBD2 covers 9 bases. With 8 bases clipped from V and 2 bases from J, the junction kept 8 bases outside the gene matches. The CDR3 has 15 amino acids. Germline CDR1 LNHNV, CDR2 YYDKDF (reference sequence). Here the CDR3 reads CATLRRGGNTDTQYF. The CDR3 DNA is TGTGCCACCTTACGGCGGGGGGGAAACACAGATACGCAGTATTTT.

The chain links TRBV7-2 to TRBJ2-7; 11 bases agree with TRBD2. The CDR3 is made up of 15 amino acids. V lost 5 bases to trimming and J lost 2 bases; unmatched junction nucleotides: 5. CDR1 and CDR2 (germline): SGHTA, FQGNSA. The chain's CDR3 is CASSAPGLAAYEQYF. The CDR3 nucleotides read TGTGCCAGCAGCGCGCCGGGACTAGCGGCCTACGAGCAGTACTTC.

The chain uses TRBV5-4 and TRBJ2-3; a possible D gene is TRBD1 (6 bases). Trimming stripped 0 bases from V and 2 bases from J, with 10 bases between. The CDR3 consists of 15 residues. The V gene's germline CDR1 is SGHNT and CDR2 YYREEE (reference sequence). This chain's CDR3 is CASSLGGQNTDTQYF. Written as DNA, the CDR3 is TGTGCCAGCAGCTTGGGGGGGCAGAACACAGATACGCAGTATTTT.

V and J are TRBV10-3 and TRBJ2-5; TRBD2 matches at 12 bases. The CDR3 runs to 16 residues. CDR1 ENHRY and CDR2 SYGVKD come from the germline V gene. Trimming cost V 0 bases and J 5 bases; bases outside gene matches: 4. The CDR3 nucleotides read TGTGCCATCAGTGAGTCGACTAGCGGGAGTGGGGAGACCCAGTACTTC. This translates into CAISESTSGSGETQYF.

This chain joins TRBV5-4 and TRBJ2-7; 12 nucleotides agree with TRBD1. CDR1 is SGHNT and CDR2 is YYREEE in the germline V gene (reference sequence). The CDR3 extends over 18 amino acids. With 5 bases clipped from V and 4 bases from J, the junction kept 16 bases outside the gene matches. CDR3 coding DNA: TGTGCCAGCAGATCTACCGGGACAGGGGGCGGGGGGGTTTACGAGCAGTACTTC. Encoded protein: CASRSTGTGGGGVYEQYF.

The gene calls are TRBV28 and TRBJ1-4, with D uncertain. V was pared by 7 bases and J by 4 bases, with 19 bases between. The CDR3 is 16 residues long. Germline CDR1 reads MDHEN; CDR2 reads SYDVKM. CDR3 sequence: CASTLGFGRFNEKLFF. CDR3 DNA: TGTGCCAGCACTTTGGGCTTTGGCCGCTTTAATGAAAAACTGTTTTTT.

The chain couples TRBV7-2 to TRBJ2-6; 9 bases are a match to TRBD1. Trimming at V came to 6 bases and at J to 4 bases, leaving 7 bases not matched to a gene. The germline V gene encodes CDR1 SGHTA and CDR2 FQGNSA. This CDR3 is 16 amino acids long. The CDR3 reads CASRLDRGYGANVLTF. CDR3 bases: TGTGCCAGCAGACTAGACAGGGGGTACGGGGCCAACGTCCTGACTTTC.

In nucleotides, the CDR3 is TGTGCCACCCGACTAGCGGGAGGGCCCCCAGATACGCAGTATTTT. Its translation: CATRLAGGPPDTQYF. This chain uses TRBV27 with TRBJ2-3, with TRBD2 matching over 14 bases. This CDR3 region has 15 residues. With V trimmed by 10 bases and J by 4 bases, 7 bases remained unmatched. Per the germline V gene, CDR1 is MNHEY and CDR2 is SMNVEV (reference sequence).

The chain joins TRBV5-6 to TRBJ2-5; 8 nucleotides align to TRBD2. V lost 1 base and J lost 5; bases outside the gene matches: 19. Germline CDR1 SGHDT, CDR2 YYEEEE. The CDR3 is 19 amino acids. CDR3 sequence: CASSLLAGLEWAPRETQYF. The CDR3 coding sequence is TGTGCCAGCAGCTTGTTGGCGGGACTAGAGTGGGCTCCGAGGGAGACCCAGTACTTC.

The chain links TRBV7-9 to TRBJ2-2, with 14 bases matching TRBD2. There are 17 residues in the CDR3. Germline-derived CDR1 and CDR2 are SEHNR and FQNEAQ (reference sequence). V trimming: 5 bases; J trimming: 5 bases; junction bases outside the gene matches: 7. CDR3 bases: TGTGCCAGCAGCCCACGGGGGACTAGCGGGAGAACCGGGGAGCTGTTTTTT. This encodes CASSPRGTSGRTGELFF.

The CDR3 loop is CASSEGQGAYGYTF. The CDR3 bases are TGTGCCAGCAGTGAGGGGCAGGGGGCGTATGGCTACACCTTC. V is TRBV25-1 and J is TRBJ1-2; 8 positions match TRBD1. From germline, CDR1 is MGHDK and CDR2 SYGVNS. The CDR3 runs 14 residues. V lost 3 bases to trimming and J lost 5 bases; unmatched junction nucleotides: 5.

As for this clone: The junction and the germline gene differ at one end; a read error may be behind it. This sequence joins TRBV7-7 and TRBJ2-1; tentatively, D is TRBD2 (6 bases). The CDR3 totals 13 residues. Germline loops: CDR1 SSHAT, CDR2 FNYEAQ (reference sequence). Here the CDR3 DNA reads TGTGCTAGCAGCCCCGGGTTGGGGGGTGAGCAGTTCTTC. Translated, it gives CASSPGLGGEQFF.

This chain connects TRBV2 to TRBJ1-5, with a possible D match to TRBD1 (5 bases). There are 16 residues in the CDR3. V lost 4 bases, J lost 0 bases, and 13 bases lay in between. CDR1 and CDR2 from the germline V gene are SNHLY and FYNNEI. In DNA form, the CDR3 reads TGTGCCAGCAGTGTGGACCCAGGGAATAGCAATCAGCCCCAGCATTTT. Translation: CASSVDPGNSNQPQHF.

The chain couples TRBV5-6 to TRBJ2-7, with 9 bases that match TRBD1. Germline lookup yields CDR1 SGHDT and CDR2 YYEEEE. V shed 0 bases and J 6 bases; nucleotides not matched to a gene: 7. This CDR3 region has 15 residues. The CDR3, as DNA: TGTGCCAGCAGCTTGGCAGGACAGGGGAGAGGCGAGCAGTACTTC. The encoded protein is CASSLAGQGRGEQYF.

The chain is built from TRBV19 and TRBJ2-3; D not resolved. Germline V lookup: CDR1 LNHDA, CDR2 SQIVND (reference sequence). The CDR3 has 13 residues. Trimming removed 5 bases from V and 0 bases from J, with 6 bases in between. CDR3 residues: CASSRASTDTQYF. Here the CDR3 DNA reads TGTGCCAGTAGTCGCGCCAGCACAGATACGCAGTATTTT.

The chain joins TRBV4-2 to TRBJ1-4; 9 positions agree with TRBD1. The germline V gene has CDR1 LGHNA and CDR2 YNFKEQ. CDR3 length: 15 residues. V shed 3 bases and J 8 bases; nucleotides not matched to a gene: 7. The CDR3: CASSQEQGAGEKLFF. CDR3 coding DNA: TGTGCCAGCAGCCAGGAACAGGGGGCAGGAGAAAAACTGTTTTTT.

The chain links TRBV7-2 to TRBJ1-5; 7 positions agree with TRBD1. Germline CDR1 is SGHTA and CDR2 is FQGNSA. The CDR3 runs 14 residues. J gave up 3 bases and V 4 bases, and 3 bases lay outside the gene matches. The CDR3 region is CASSSGQINQPQHF. For the CDR3, the DNA is TGTGCCAGCAGCTCGGGACAGATCAATCAGCCCCAGCATTTT.

The chain couples TRBV7-2 to TRBJ1-3, with 8 bases that match TRBD1. CDR3 length equals 16 residues. Germline V gives CDR1 SGHTA, CDR2 FQGNSA. Unmatched junction bases numbered 14, after V lost 5 bases and J lost 8 bases. DNA of the CDR3: TGTGCCAGCAGCCGGATAGGGGCAGGGGGCTGGGACACCATATATTTT. Protein sequence: CASSRIGAGGWDTIYF.